Listed here are 12 T cell receptor beta chains from one sample, sequenced in a study of blood T cell repertoires in COVID-19 (dated by TCRdb to between 2020 and 2021). The library was generated by the immunoSEQ multiplex PCR assay. TCRdb stores this immuneACCESS table with in-frame sequences only. Part of the clones is absent; in the studies checked, under half of the shortfall reflects unresolved V genes, and no reason is known for the rest. This sample comprises some 70,000 clones, less than 90% of them detected only once. Together, the top ten hold just under 3% of the sample. Specimen: peripheral blood. Receptors originate from an elderly man with acute or convalescent COVID-19.

V and J are TRBV10-3 and TRBJ1-5, with 8 nucleotides matching TRBD1. Germline values: CDR1 ENHRY, CDR2 SYGVKD. V shed 4 bases and J 10 bases; nucleotides not matched to a gene: 9. This CDR3 has 14 amino acids. The CDR3 DNA follows: TGTGCCATCAGTGGGGGACAGGTGGGTAACCCCCAGCATTTT. Encoded protein: CAISGGQVGNPQHF.

The rearrangement links TRBV28 to TRBJ1-1, with a tentative D call TRBD1 (6 bases). The germline gives CDR1 MDHEN, CDR2 SYDVKM. V lost 2 bases to trimming and J lost 3 bases, with 16 bases between them. CDR3 length: 16 amino acids. CDR3 residues: CASSLGRGVWDTEAFF. CDR3 bases: TGTGCCAGCAGTTTAGGCAGGGGAGTGTGGGACACTGAAGCTTTCTTT. The full variable domain, completed using reference TRBV28 and TRBJ1-1, is DVKVTQSSRYLVKRTGEKVFLECVQDMDHENMFWYRQDPGLGLRLIYFSYDVKMKEKGDIPEGYSVSREKKERFSLILESASTNQTSMYLCASSLGRGVWDTEAFFGQGTRLTVV.

The chain carries TRBV9 and TRBJ2-5, with 13 bases matching TRBD2. The CDR3 is 18 amino acids. Germline V gene sequence: CDR1 SGDLS, CDR2 YYNGEE. Losses at the gene ends were 3 bases for V and 4 bases for J; bases not matched to a gene: 12. The CDR3 spells CASSARTSGRYEGETQYF. The CDR3, as DNA: TGTGCCAGCAGCGCGAGGACTAGCGGGAGATATGAGGGAGAGACCCAGTACTTC.

The V gene is TRBV5-1, the J gene TRBJ2-7, with 11 bases identical to TRBD2. Germline-derived CDR1 and CDR2 are SGHRS and YFSETQ. After removal of 4 bases from V and 1 base from J, the junction contained 7 bases not matched to a gene. The length of the CDR3 is 16 residues. CDR3 loop: CASSPPGTSGSYEQYF. CDR3 DNA: TGCGCCAGCAGCCCCCCCGGGACTAGCGGTTCCTACGAGCAGTACTTC.

The chain links TRBV18 to TRBJ1-1, with D perhaps matching TRBD1 (5 bases). This CDR3 spans 13 amino acids. V was pared by 4 bases and J by 1 base, with 7 bases between. Germline CDR1 KGHSH, CDR2 LQKENI. In DNA, the CDR3 is TGTGCCAGCTCACAGGGGCCGAACACTGAAGCTTTCTTT. Protein sequence: CASSQGPNTEAFF.

V and J are TRBV3-1 (or the pseudogene TRBV3-2) and TRBJ1-1; possible D gene TRBD1, 5 bases. Germline CDR1 and CDR2: LGHDT and YNNKEL (reference sequence). Deletions cut 4 bases from V and 4 bases from J, with 19 bases between. CDR3 length equals 16 residues. The DNA of the CDR3 is TGTGCCAGCAGCCTCTGGGGGGGATTTTCGAGCACTGAAGCTTTCTTT. It encodes CASSLWGGFSSTEAFF.

The V and J genes are TRBV10-2 and TRBJ1-2; D might be TRBD1 (6 bases). Germline V gene sequence: CDR1 WSHSY, CDR2 SAAADI. V was shortened by 8 bases and J by 3 bases, with 16 bases between the two germline ends. The CDR3 covers 14 residues. The chain's CDR3 is CASASRRGDYGYTF. CDR3 in DNA: TGCGCCAGCGCGAGTCGCAGGGGCGACTATGGCTACACCTTC.

The V gene is TRBV6-5, the J gene TRBJ2-3; 14 bases match TRBD2. Germline lookup yields CDR1 MNHEY and CDR2 SVGAGI. Trimming took 2 bases from V and 7 from J; bases not matched to a gene: 2. The CDR3 has 15 amino acids. CDR3 region: CASSYGLAGGYTQYF. The CDR3 DNA follows: TGTGCCAGCAGTTACGGACTAGCGGGGGGTTATACGCAGTATTTT.

This chain links TRBV21-1 with TRBJ2-5; the D call of TRBD2 is as the table states it, not checked on the DNA. TRBV21-1 is a documented pseudogene. There are 17 residues in the CDR3. The CDR3 spells CASTRGVVGECRETQYF. The CDR3 coding sequence is TGTGCCAGCACCCGGGGGGTCGTCGGGGAGTGTAGAGAGACCCAGTACTTC.

The chain employs TRBV27 and TRBJ1-6; tentatively, D is TRBD1 (6 bases). V was trimmed by 5 bases and J by 7 bases, leaving 21 bases between them. The CDR3 extends over 17 amino acids. Germline V lookup: CDR1 MNHEY, CDR2 SMNVEV (reference sequence). The CDR3 DNA reads TGTGCCAGCAGTCCGACACAGGTCAGGGGTCGGAATTCACCCCTCCACTTT. This sequence encodes CASSPTQVRGRNSPLHF.

The genes are TRBV6-5 and TRBJ1-1; 8 bases line up with TRBD1. The CDR3 is 15 amino acids. Losses at the gene ends were 5 bases for V and 1 base for J; bases not matched to a gene: 6. Germline assignment: CDR1 MNHEY and CDR2 SVGAGI. Written as DNA, the CDR3 is TGTGCCAGCAGTATAGACAGGGGAAGGAACACTGAAGCTTTCTTT. Its translation: CASSIDRGRNTEAFF.

This sequence joins TRBV19 and TRBJ1-5; a weak D match, TRBD1 (6 bases). The CDR3 length is 14 residues. Trimming took 4 bases from V and 3 from J, leaving 10 bases between them. Germline V lookup: CDR1 LNHDA, CDR2 SQIVND (reference sequence). The CDR3 sequence: CASSTGTFNQPQHF. The CDR3 nucleotides read TGTGCCAGTAGTACTGGGACATTCAATCAGCCCCAGCATTTT.